What follows are 21 T cell receptor beta chains derived from one specimen sequenced in a study of regulatory T cells in long-lasting Graves disease. For TCR beta, libraries came from iRepertoire HTBI primers and Arm-PCR of CDR3 regions. A single record per CDR3 protein comes from TCRdb applying MiXCR to the multiplex PCR reads. The table shows roughly 700,000 distinct CDR3 sequences, with 30% occurring only once. Stated time point: persistent/refractory GD, antithyroid drugs over 5 years with positive TRAb. Following extraction of RNA from PBMCs, that RNA was used to make the TCR library. The specimen was peripheral blood mononuclear cells (PBMCs), collected when the disease was refractory, from a patient treated with antithyroid drugs. The source of these receptors is a female donor with Graves disease.

This clonotype was recorded only once. The chain links TRBV6-2 or TRBV6-3 to TRBJ1-5; possibly TRBD1 for D (6 bases). Between the trimmed V and J ends, which lost 2 bases and 4 bases, there was a span of 12 bases. This CDR3 has 15 amino acids. Per germline, CDR1 MNHEY and CDR2 SVGEGT. CDR3 residues: CASSYPGAPNQPQHF. The CDR3 nucleotides are TGTGCCAGCAGTTACCCGGGGGCTCCAAATCAGCCCCAGCATTTT.

CDR3 residues: CASRGPGPGELFF. CDR3 bases: TGTGCCAGCAGGGGCCCAGGGCCCGGGGAGCTGTTTTTT. The chain uses TRBV12-3 or TRBV12-4 and TRBJ2-2, with a possible D match to TRBD1 (5 bases). Trimming took off 6 bases at V and 6 bases at J, with 11 bases between the two ends. This CDR3 spans 13 amino acids.

This clonotype was seen a single time. This chain links TRBV2 with TRBJ2-3; D possibly corresponds to TRBD1 (8 bases). The V gene's germline CDR1 is SNHLY and CDR2 FYNNEI. V was cut by 9 bases and J by 3 bases, with 19 bases left in between. The CDR3 is 15 amino acids. CDR3 amino acids: CARPPDRGGTDTQYF. The CDR3 DNA reads as TGTGCCAGACCCCCCGACAGGGGAGGGACAGATACGCAGTATTTT.

The chain has TRBV12-3 or TRBV12-4 and TRBJ1-3; D is ambiguous. This CDR3 spans 16 amino acids. The germline V and J ends were trimmed by 6 bases and 2 bases, with 17 bases remaining between them. The CDR3 DNA follows: TGTGCCAGCAGCTTTCCCGAAGGCGGCCCTGGAAACACCATATATTTT. Its protein is CASSFPEGGPGNTIYF.

This clonotype was counted only a few times. This CDR3 is CASLSGSLNEQYF. CDR3 DNA: TGCGCCAGCCTTAGCGGGAGTCTGAACGAGCAGTACTTC. This chain uses TRBV10-2 with TRBJ2-7; 9 bases map to TRBD2. Germline V gene lookup returns CDR1 WSHSY and CDR2 SAAADI. The length of the CDR3 is 13 residues. Losses at the gene ends were 8 bases for V and 5 bases for J; bases not matched to a gene: 7.

In its sample, this clonotype was seen many times. V usage is TRBV28 and J usage is TRBJ1-3, with D unclear. Germline loops: CDR1 MDHEN, CDR2 SYDVKM. Trimming took off 5 bases at V and 1 base at J, with 9 bases between the two ends. There are 14 residues in the CDR3. CDR3 protein: CASSPGGSGNTIYF. Here the CDR3 DNA reads TGTGCCAGCAGTCCCGGTGGGTCTGGAAACACCATATATTTT.

The chain is built from TRBV7-9 and TRBJ1-1, with 8 bases fitting TRBD1. CDR3 length: 17 residues. In germline, CDR1 is SEHNR, CDR2 FQNEAQ (reference sequence). V lost 5 bases to trimming and J lost 6 bases; unmatched junction nucleotides: 17. The CDR3 protein is CASSATHGTGFKAEAFF. In DNA form, the CDR3 reads TGTGCCAGCAGCGCAACCCACGGGACAGGTTTCAAGGCTGAAGCTTTCTTT.

This clonotype was counted at least ten times. This chain uses TRBV12-3 or TRBV12-4 with TRBJ2-7; the match to TRBD1 covers 8 bases. CDR3 length equals 14 residues. Unmatched junction bases numbered 7, after V lost 6 bases and J lost 3 bases. In nucleotides, the CDR3 is TGTGCCAGCAGGCGCGGACAGGGCGGCTACGAGCAGTACTTC. It codes for CASRRGQGGYEQYF.

The chain combines TRBV3-1 with TRBJ1-1; D gene unclear. The V end lost 1 base, the J end lost 6 bases, and 24 bases lay between the germline ends. The CDR3 spans 18 residues. Germline lookup yields CDR1 LGHDT and CDR2 YNNKEL (reference sequence). In DNA form, the CDR3 reads TGTGCCAGCAGCCAAGTCGCTTGGGCCGGACCCGGAGTTCCTGAAGCTTTCTTT. Protein sequence: CASSQVAWAGPGVPEAFF.

The rearrangement links TRBV2 to TRBJ2-7; D not resolved. There are 12 residues in the CDR3. V was pared by 3 bases and J by 3 bases, with 6 bases between. Per germline, CDR1 SNHLY and CDR2 FYNNEI. CDR3 loop: CASSESLYEQYF. The CDR3 DNA reads as TGTGCCAGCAGTGAGTCTCTCTACGAGCAGTACTTC.

This clonotype was observed at least ten times. V gene TRBV27 combines with J gene TRBJ1-1, with a weak D call TRBD1 (6 bases). With 2 bases removed from V and 4 bases from J, the gap between germline ends came to 17 bases. CDR3 size: 16 residues. The germline V gene has CDR1 MNHEY and CDR2 SMNVEV (reference sequence). The CDR3 reads CASSLGTGKSPTEAFF. In nucleotides, the CDR3 is TGTGCCAGCAGTTTAGGCACAGGGAAGTCTCCCACTGAAGCTTTCTTT.

The chain combines TRBV19 with TRBJ2-5, with 10 bases lining up with TRBD2. V dropped 1 base and J dropped 5; count of bases not matched to a gene: 7. CDR1 and CDR2 (germline): LNHDA, SQIVND (reference sequence). This CDR3 has 16 residues. The CDR3 reads CASSIGASGSWETQYF. The CDR3 region has the DNA TGTGCCAGTAGTATAGGAGCTAGCGGGAGCTGGGAGACCCAGTACTTC.

This clonotype appeared many times. The gene calls are TRBV27 and TRBJ2-7, with 9 nucleotides matching TRBD2. Germline V gives CDR1 MNHEY, CDR2 SMNVEV (reference sequence). The CDR3 is made up of 15 amino acids. V was clipped by 3 bases and J by 4 bases; unmatched bases: 7. The chain's CDR3 is CASSLSQSGRYEQYF. In nucleotides, the CDR3 is TGTGCCAGCAGTTTGTCCCAAAGCGGGAGGTACGAGCAGTACTTC.

CDR3 loop: CASTFRLGHDEQYF. The CDR3, as DNA: TGTGCCAGCACGTTTCGATTGGGACACGACGAGCAGTACTTC. V gene TRBV27 combines with J gene TRBJ2-7, with D perhaps TRBD1 (6 bases). CDR3 length: 14 residues. Germline CDR1 reads MNHEY; CDR2 reads SMNVEV (reference sequence). V was clipped by 7 bases and J by 5 bases, with 18 bases between them.

This clonotype has more than one count but fewer than ten. This chain uses TRBV6-5 with TRBJ1-6; 7 positions match TRBD1. The V segment lost 4 bases and the J segment 3 bases; nucleotides outside the gene matches: 3. CDR1 and CDR2 (germline): MNHEY, SVGAGI. The CDR3 extends over 15 amino acids. CDR3: CASSSGTDYNSPLHF. CDR3 bases: TGTGCCAGCAGTTCAGGGACAGACTATAATTCACCCCTCCACTTT.

The genes are TRBV7-9 and TRBJ1-1; D might be TRBD1 (6 bases). This CDR3 has 12 amino acids. Germline V gene data show CDR1 as SEHNR and CDR2 as FQNEAQ (reference sequence). V dropped 0 bases and J dropped 7 bases, with 6 bases sitting between them. CDR3 sequence (DNA): TGTGCCAGCAGCTTAGCGGACAGTGAAGCTTTCTTT. Translation gives CASSLADSEAFF. The full variable domain, in which reference TRBV7-9 and TRBJ1-1 provide the parts outside the CDR3, is DTGVSQNPRHKITKRGQNVTFRCDPISEHNRLYWYRQTLGQGPEFLTYFQNEAQLEKSRLLSDRFSAERPKGSFSTLEIQRTEQGDSAMYLCASSLADSEAFFGQGTRLTVV.

The chain has TRBV2 and TRBJ1-2; D is ambiguous. V lost 5 bases to trimming and J lost 2 bases, with 12 bases between them. The CDR3 length is 14 residues. The germline V gene has CDR1 SNHLY and CDR2 FYNNEI. The CDR3 DNA sequence: TGTGCCAGCAGTCCGGACCTTACCAACTATGGCTACACCTTC. It specifies CASSPDLTNYGYTF.

The rearrangement links TRBV11-2 to TRBJ2-2; maybe TRBD1 (5 bases). Trimming left V 4 bases short and J 6 bases short, with 9 bases between. Per germline, CDR1 SGHAT and CDR2 FQNNGV. The CDR3 length is 13 residues. In DNA form, the CDR3 reads TGTGCCAGCAGCTCAGGGTCTTCCGGGGAGCTGTTTTTT. It translates to CASSSGSSGELFF.

With respect to this clonotype: This may stem from a read error, because a much larger clone lies one nucleotide away. The chain combines TRBV28 with TRBJ1-5; D remains unclear. There are 16 residues in the CDR3. Per the germline V gene, CDR1 is MDHEN and CDR2 is SYDVKM. For the CDR3, the DNA is TGTACCAGCAGTTTTGCCCAGCAAAATAGCAATCAGCCCCAGCATTTT. This translates into CTSSFAQQNSNQPQHF.

The DNA of the CDR3 is TGTGCCAGCAGTGTGGGTCGAGGCAATCAGCCCCAGCATTTT. It translates to CASSVGRGNQPQHF. This chain connects TRBV2 to TRBJ1-5; no firm D call. The CDR3 length is 14 residues. CDR1 is SNHLY and CDR2 is FYNNEI in the germline V gene. Between the trimmed V and J ends, which lost 4 bases and 2 bases, there was a span of 9 bases.

There are a few counts of this clonotype. The chain links TRBV30 to TRBJ1-2; weak D call: TRBD1 (5 bases). Germline CDR1 is GTSNPN and CDR2 is SVGIG (reference sequence). This CDR3 spans 11 amino acids. Trimming left V 5 bases short and J 6 bases short, with 10 bases between. The CDR3 DNA reads as TGTGCCTGGGACCAGGGCCATGGCTACACCTTC. Translation: CAWDQGHGYTF.